Shown below are 28 T cell receptor beta chains from a single sample sequenced in a study of shared clonotypes between healthy human individuals. Libraries were prepared by immunoSEQ multiplex PCR; TCRdb keeps only in-frame clonotypes and omits some of them. The top ten hold approximately 0.4% of the sample, which has 2.3 million or so clones, about 92% seen once. Source material: naive CD4+ T cells from PBMCs. Subset specified: CD45RA+ positively selected. The origin of the receptors is a man between 18 and 29 years old in good health. Some clones in this sample may be carry-over from other donors' samples.

This clone has more than one count but fewer than ten. This chain uses TRBV9 with TRBJ2-2; D gene ambiguous. This CDR3 is built from 12 residues. Germline assignment: CDR1 SGDLS and CDR2 YYNGEE. V dropped 7 bases and J dropped 4 bases, with 8 bases sitting between them. This CDR3 reads CASGGSTGELFF. The CDR3 DNA is TGTGCCAGCGGTGGCAGCACCGGGGAGCTGTTTTTT.

Concerning this clone: This sample also contains other DNA sequences that code for the same CDR3. The chain uses TRBV5-1 and TRBJ2-1; 14 bases agree with TRBD2. Germline values: CDR1 SGHRS, CDR2 YFSETQ. V lost 3 bases and J lost 6; bases outside the gene matches: 5. The CDR3 totals 16 residues. The CDR3 protein is CASSWGLAGVFNEQFF. The CDR3, as DNA: TGCGCCAGCAGCTGGGGACTAGCGGGAGTATTCAATGAGCAGTTCTTC.

The V call is TRBV5-1, the J call TRBJ2-1; the match to TRBD2 covers 7 bases. The CDR3 consists of 18 residues. Germline V CDR1 and CDR2: SGHRS, YFSETQ. After removal of 7 bases from V and 4 bases from J, the junction contained 20 bases not matched to a gene. The CDR3 protein is CASSRPGAGDFAYNEQFF. CDR3 DNA sequence: TGCGCCAGCTCAAGACCCGGGGCGGGAGACTTTGCGTACAATGAGCAGTTCTTC.

The genes are TRBV4-2 and TRBJ2-3; D is unclear. The CDR3 contains 13 residues. The germline CDR1 and CDR2 sequences are LGHNA and YNFKEQ. Trimming removed 3 bases from V and 3 bases from J, with 7 bases in between. The CDR3, as DNA: TGTGCCAGCAGCCAGAGACGGACAGATACGCAGTATTTT. It encodes CASSQRRTDTQYF.

This clone was picked up one time. The sample contains more than one DNA sequence encoding this CDR3. The chain joins TRBV18 to TRBJ2-7; D gene ambiguous. This CDR3 has 14 amino acids. CDR1 is KGHSH and CDR2 is LQKENI in the germline V gene. Trimming pared 0 bases from V and 2 bases from J, leaving 8 bases between. The CDR3 sequence: CASSPPSRPYEQYF. Written as DNA, the CDR3 is TGTGCCAGCTCACCACCCTCTAGACCCTACGAGCAGTACTTC.

The gene calls are TRBV13 and TRBJ1-5, with D uncertain. The CDR3 consists of 14 residues. Trimming pared 5 bases from V and 0 bases from J, leaving 8 bases between. Germline V gives CDR1 PRHDT, CDR2 FYEKMQ (reference sequence). CDR3 bases: TGTGCCAGCAGCCTCGGGGATAGCAATCAGCCCCAGCATTTT. This codes for CASSLGDSNQPQHF.

The gene calls are TRBV27 and TRBJ1-1; D gene ambiguous. The V end was cut by 5 bases, the J end by 11 bases, with 21 bases between. This CDR3 is 14 amino acids long. CDR1 is MNHEY and CDR2 is SMNVEV in the germline V gene (reference sequence). CDR3 residues: CASSPWTGAGGAFF. The CDR3, as DNA: TGTGCCAGCAGTCCATGGACGGGAGCCGGAGGGGCTTTCTTT.

The rearrangement links TRBV19 to TRBJ2-2, with 8 bases identical to TRBD1. Germline V gives CDR1 LNHDA, CDR2 SQIVND (reference sequence). CDR3 length: 15 amino acids. The junction had 4 bases not matched to a gene; V was cut back by 5 bases and J by 2 bases. The CDR3 nucleotides read TGTGCCAGTAGTTCTGGACAGGGAAACACCGGGGAGCTGTTTTTT. Amino acids: CASSSGQGNTGELFF. The full variable domain, completed using reference TRBV19 and TRBJ2-2, is DGGITQSPKYLFRKEGQNVTLSCEQNLNHDAMYWYRQDPGQGLRLIYYSQIVNDFQKGDIAEGYSVSREKKESFPLTVTSAQKNPTAFYLCASSSGQGNTGELFFGEGSRLTVL.

The chain is built from TRBV19 and TRBJ2-7; 8 bases agree with TRBD2. CDR1 is LNHDA and CDR2 is SQIVND in the germline V gene (reference sequence). CDR3 length: 13 residues. The junction had 7 bases not matched to a gene; V was cut back by 11 bases and J by 1 base. CDR3 sequence: CAEHRGGSYEQYF. CDR3 bases: TGTGCCGAGCACCGGGGGGGATCCTACGAGCAGTACTTC.

This clone came up once. DNA of the CDR3: TGCGCCAGCAGCCAGCCGGGGGCCGATACCTGGAAGAACACTGAAGCTTTCTTT. Its translation: CASSQPGADTWKNTEAFF. The rearrangement links TRBV4-1 to TRBJ1-1; possible D gene TRBD1, 6 bases. This CDR3 spans 18 amino acids. Germline loops: CDR1 MGHRA, CDR2 YSYEKL. Between the trimmed V and J ends, which lost 3 bases and 1 base, there was a span of 21 bases.

The chain has TRBV18 and TRBJ2-3; D is tentatively TRBD1 or TRBD2 (6 bases each). Between the trimmed V and J ends, which lost 2 bases and 5 bases, there was a span of 17 bases. This CDR3 region has 16 residues. Germline V CDR1 and CDR2: KGHSH, LQKENI. CDR3 protein: CASSPKGGKGKDTQYF. CDR3 nucleotide sequence: TGTGCCAGCTCACCAAAGGGGGGCAAGGGAAAAGATACGCAGTATTTT.

The count of this clone is one. The chain couples TRBV18 to TRBJ1-4; D is unresolved. Germline V gene lookup returns CDR1 KGHSH and CDR2 LQKENI. Trimming left V 2 bases short and J 6 bases short, with 10 bases between. This CDR3 has 14 amino acids. CDR3: CASSPLRGYEKLFF. CDR3 coding DNA: TGTGCCAGCTCACCATTACGTGGTTATGAAAAACTGTTTTTT.

As regards this clone: At the DNA level, this CDR3 is encoded by other sequences in the same sample as well. The chain employs TRBV5-1 and TRBJ1-1; no clear D. CDR1 and CDR2 from the germline V gene are SGHRS and YFSETQ. With 2 bases removed from V and 1 base from J, the gap between germline ends came to 6 bases. This CDR3 contains 13 residues. The CDR3 DNA reads as TGCGCCAGCAGCTTCGGCAGGAACACTGAAGCTTTCTTT. Protein product: CASSFGRNTEAFF.

In regard to this clone: The same CDR3 can be traced to other DNA sequences in this sample. This sequence joins TRBV6-5 and TRBJ1-5, with 7 bases fitting TRBD1. Germline V gene data show CDR1 as MNHEY and CDR2 as SVGAGI. This CDR3 is built from 14 residues. V trimming: 2 bases; J trimming: 6 bases; junction bases outside the gene matches: 4. The CDR3 loop is CASSYRQGGQPQHF. CDR3 DNA: TGTGCCAGCAGTTACCGACAGGGCGGTCAGCCCCAGCATTTT.

The chain is built from TRBV10-3 and TRBJ1-2, with D possibly matching TRBD1 (6 bases). V was shortened by 4 bases and J by 8 bases, with 20 bases between the two germline ends. Germline lookup yields CDR1 ENHRY and CDR2 SYGVKD. This CDR3 comprises 15 residues. The CDR3 region is CAISGDVTGAKGYTF. The CDR3 nucleotides are TGTGCCATCAGTGGGGATGTTACGGGGGCAAAGGGCTACACCTTC.

The rearrangement uses TRBV19 and TRBJ2-1; either TRBD1 or TRBD2 may supply D (5 bases each). V was clipped by 3 bases and J by 7 bases, with 16 bases between them. This CDR3 is built from 15 residues. From germline, CDR1 is LNHDA and CDR2 SQIVND (reference sequence). Here the CDR3 DNA reads TGTGCCAGTAGTATGGGTAGGGGTGGAGGAAATGAGCAGTTCTTC. It encodes CASSMGRGGGNEQFF.

For this clone: This sample includes further DNA sequences coding for the same CDR3. V gene TRBV19 combines with J gene TRBJ1-1; the D is unclear. Per germline, CDR1 LNHDA and CDR2 SQIVND (reference sequence). Trimming pared 3 bases from V and 5 bases from J, leaving 10 bases between. The CDR3 runs to 13 residues. CDR3 sequence (DNA): TGTGCCAGTAGTATCCTCGGAGGGACTGAAGCTTTCTTT. It is translated as CASSILGGTEAFF.

This chain uses TRBV7-3 with TRBJ2-6; no clear D. Trimming took off 5 bases at V and 4 bases at J, with 15 bases between the two ends. The germline gives CDR1 SGHTA, CDR2 FQGTGA. The CDR3 is 16 amino acids. For the CDR3, the DNA is TGTGCCAGCAGCCGCTCACCGTCTCCGGGGGCCAACGTCCTGACTTTC. Translated: CASSRSPSPGANVLTF.

The gene calls are TRBV5-1 and TRBJ2-1; 12 bases align to TRBD2. V shed 4 bases and J 7 bases; nucleotides not matched to a gene: 9. Per the germline V gene, CDR1 is SGHRS and CDR2 is YFSETQ. The CDR3 loop spans 16 amino acids. This chain's CDR3 is CASSLTLAGGPNEQFF. The CDR3 nucleotides are TGCGCCAGCAGCCTGACCCTAGCGGGAGGGCCTAATGAGCAGTTCTTC.

The genes are TRBV7-9 and TRBJ2-3, with D possibly TRBD2 on 6 matching bases. The length of the CDR3 is 16 residues. With 1 base removed from V and 1 base from J, the gap between germline ends came to 12 bases. Germline values: CDR1 SEHNR, CDR2 FQNEAQ (reference sequence). The CDR3 spells CASSLVRGLRTDTQYF. Written as DNA, the CDR3 is TGTGCCAGCAGCTTAGTTCGGGGACTCCGCACAGATACGCAGTATTTT.

The genes are TRBV6-5 and TRBJ2-3, with D unresolved. The V gene's germline CDR1 is MNHEY and CDR2 SVGAGI. The CDR3 runs 13 residues. The germline V and J ends were trimmed by 7 bases and 2 bases, with 10 bases remaining between them. In DNA, the CDR3 is TGTGCCAGCACCGACCCGCCCACAGATACGCAGTATTTT. This encodes CASTDPPTDTQYF.

J is TRBJ1-1 and V is TRBV30; D possibly corresponds to TRBD1 (6 bases). Looked up from germline, CDR1 is GTSNPN and CDR2 is SVGIG (reference sequence). CDR3 length: 16 amino acids. Trimming pared 2 bases from V and 0 bases from J, leaving 16 bases between. DNA of the CDR3: TGTGCCTGGAGTAAGACCGGGACATTCATGAACACTGAAGCTTTCTTT. The encoded protein is CAWSKTGTFMNTEAFF.

With regard to this clone: The junction departs from the called germline gene at one end, perhaps through a read error. The rearrangement uses TRBV18 and TRBJ2-6; the match to TRBD1 covers 11 bases. The CDR3 spans 15 residues. Germline CDR1 is KGHSH and CDR2 is LQKENI. The CDR3 bases are TGTGCCAGCTCACCTCGGGGACAGGGGGGCAACGTCCTGACTTTC. Translating gives CASSPRGQGGNVLTF.

This chain uses TRBV28 with TRBJ2-1; 12 nucleotides align to TRBD2. The germline V gene encodes CDR1 MDHEN and CDR2 SYDVKM. The CDR3 contains 17 residues. J gave up 0 bases and V 5 bases, and 5 bases lay outside the gene matches. Here the CDR3 DNA reads TGTGCCAGCAGTAGGACTAGCGGGGTCAGCTCCTACAATGAGCAGTTCTTC. Translation: CASSRTSGVSSYNEQFF.

The table lists this clone with a count of one. The chain joins TRBV7-2 to TRBJ2-7; a weak D match, TRBD2 (6 bases). Germline CDR1 is SGHTA and CDR2 is FQGNSA. V lost 2 bases, J lost 6 bases, and 17 bases lay in between. The CDR3 spans 15 residues. Written as DNA, the CDR3 is TGTGCCAGCAGCTTATTGGGGCTAGCGAGCTCCGAGCAGTACTTC. Translation gives CASSLLGLASSEQYF.

The chain combines TRBV5-1 with TRBJ1-4, with a weak D call TRBD1 (6 bases). Between the trimmed V and J ends, which lost 0 bases and 8 bases, there was a span of 14 bases. The CDR3 has 15 residues. Germline V gives CDR1 SGHRS, CDR2 YFSETQ. This CDR3 reads CASSLGGRGVEKLFF. CDR3 DNA sequence: TGCGCCAGCAGCTTGGGTGGCAGGGGAGTGGAAAAACTGTTTTTT.

The chain carries TRBV18 and TRBJ2-1; D tentatively fits TRBD1 or TRBD2 (5 bases each). CDR1 and CDR2 from the germline V gene are KGHSH and LQKENI. This CDR3 is built from 15 residues. V was cut by 6 bases and J by 5 bases, with 17 bases left in between. The CDR3 here is CASSRYGTTDNEQFF. For the CDR3, the DNA is TGTGCCAGCTCCCGCTACGGGACGACTGACAATGAGCAGTTCTTC.

The gene calls are TRBV4-3 and TRBJ1-5; TRBD1 matches at 7 bases. The length of the CDR3 is 14 residues. Germline V gene lookup returns CDR1 LGHNA and CDR2 YSLEER. J gave up 6 bases and V 2 bases, and 4 bases lay outside the gene matches. The CDR3 nucleotides read TGCGCCAGCAGCCAAACGACAGGGCTTCAGCCCCAGCATTTT. Its translation is CASSQTTGLQPQHF.